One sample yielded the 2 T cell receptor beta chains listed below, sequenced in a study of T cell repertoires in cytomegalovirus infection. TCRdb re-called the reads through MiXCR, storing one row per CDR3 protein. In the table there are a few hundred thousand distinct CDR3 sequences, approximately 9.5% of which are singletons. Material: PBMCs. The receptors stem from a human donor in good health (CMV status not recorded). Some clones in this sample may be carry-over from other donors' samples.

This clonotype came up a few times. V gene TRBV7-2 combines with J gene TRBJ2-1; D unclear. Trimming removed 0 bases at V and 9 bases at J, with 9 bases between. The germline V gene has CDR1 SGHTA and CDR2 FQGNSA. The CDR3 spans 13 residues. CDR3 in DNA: TGTGCCAGCAGCTTAGCGAGGCCAGCTGAGCAGTTCTTC. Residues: CASSLARPAEQFF.

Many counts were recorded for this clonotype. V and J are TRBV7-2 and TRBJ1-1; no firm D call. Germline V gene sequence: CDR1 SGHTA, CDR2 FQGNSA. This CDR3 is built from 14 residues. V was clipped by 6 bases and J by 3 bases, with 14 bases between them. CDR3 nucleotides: TGTGCCAGCAGGGTAGGGAGGGAATACACTGAAGCTTTCTTT. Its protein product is CASRVGREYTEAFF. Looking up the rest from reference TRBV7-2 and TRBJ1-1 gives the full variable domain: GAGVSQSPSNKVTEKGKDVELRCDPISGHTALYWYRQSLGQGLEFLIYFQGNSAPDKSGLPSDRFSAERTGGSVSTLTIQRTQQEDSAVYLCASRVGREYTEAFFGQGTRLTVV.